A selection of T cell receptor beta chains follows, all from one sample in a study of T cell responses to AZD1222 COVID-19 vaccine. The table came from immunoSEQ multiplex PCR; TCRdb's copy has only in-frame clones and leaves some out. Of over 110,000 clones listed, around 91% are singletons. The sequencing here drew on peripheral blood, taken 28 days after the second AZD1222 dose. The receptors derive from an adult who received the AZD1222 COVID-19 vaccine. The CDR3 runs from the conserved cysteine through the conserved F or W. D genes are given only for firm matches. Not all rows give a size; the values are once, few, many and, for expanded clones, a class.

CDR3 protein	CDR3 DNA	V gene	clone size	J gene	D gene
CASPLSGVRSTGELFF	TGTGCCAGCCCTTTGAGTGGCGTTCGGTCCACCGGGGAGCTGTTTTTT	TRBV7-9	-	TRBJ2-2	-
CAWRGRLRGPQHF	TGTGCCTGGAGAGGACGCCTGAGAGGGCCCCAGCATTTT	TRBV30	-	TRBJ1-5	-
CASSQPYTEAFF	TGTGCCAGCAGCCAACCCTACACTGAAGCTTTCTTT	TRBV7-9	-	TRBJ1-1	-
CASSFGSIGGTGELFF	TGTGCCAGCAGTTTTGGGTCAATCGGGGGGACCGGGGAGCTGTTTTTT	TRBV27	-	TRBJ2-2	TRBD2
CASSLGLADYNEQFF	TGTGCCAGCAGCTTAGGGCTAGCGGATTACAATGAGCAGTTCTTC	TRBV11-2	-	TRBJ2-1	TRBD2
CASSQTSGGANEQFF	TGTGCCAGCAGCCAGACTAGCGGGGGGGCCAATGAGCAGTTCTTC	TRBV7-9	-	TRBJ2-1	TRBD2
CASSATSLHEQFF	TGTGCCAGCAGTGCGACTAGCTTGCATGAGCAGTTCTTC	TRBV25-1	-	TRBJ2-1	TRBD2
CASGLVQSEQYF	TGTGCTAGTGGTTTGGTACAGAGCGAGCAGTACTTC	TRBV12-5	-	TRBJ2-7	-
CASSFQGRGVTGELFF	TGTGCCAGCAGTTTTCAGGGGCGCGGGGTTACCGGGGAGCTGTTTTTT	TRBV27	-	TRBJ2-2	-
CASSQSGVNYGYTF	TGTGCCAGCAGCCAGTCAGGGGTAAACTATGGCTACACCTTC	TRBV3-1/TRBV3-2	few	TRBJ1-2	-
CASSLALISYGYTF	TGTGCCAGCAGCTTAGCGCTGATCAGCTATGGCTACACCTTC	TRBV7-2	-	TRBJ1-2	-
CASSLGQINYGYTF	TGCGCCAGCAGCCTGGGACAGATTAACTATGGCTACACCTTC	TRBV5-1	-	TRBJ1-2	TRBD1
CASSSIVQGRAYGYTF	TGTGCCAGCAGTTCTATCGTTCAGGGGCGGGCCTATGGCTACACCTTC	TRBV27	-	TRBJ1-2	-
CAWSAAGTSRNTIYF	TGTGCCTGGAGTGCGGCCGGCACTTCAAGGAACACCATATATTTT	TRBV30	-	TRBJ1-3	-
CASSGATGSGNTIYF	TGTGCCAGCAGCGGGGCGACAGGCTCTGGAAACACCATATATTTT	TRBV12-1	-	TRBJ1-3	-
CASSARQGAAGETQYF	TGTGCCAGCAGTGCGCGGCAGGGGGCGGCCGGTGAGACCCAGTACTTC	TRBV2	-	TRBJ2-5	TRBD1
CASSQAPRGNTEAFF	TGCGCCAGCAGCCAAGCGCCCAGGGGTAACACTGAAGCTTTCTTT	TRBV4-3	few	TRBJ1-1	-
CASSHQTTGRTGYTF	TGTGCCAGCAGCCACCAAACGACAGGGAGAACTGGCTACACCTTC	TRBV6-6	-	TRBJ1-2	TRBD1
CASRKGNVFLDEQFF	TGCGCCAGCAGGAAGGGGAACGTCTTCTTGGATGAGCAGTTCTTC	TRBV5-1	-	TRBJ2-1	-
CASGTRTGTTGELFF	TGTGCCAGTGGGACGAGGACAGGGACCACCGGGGAGCTGTTTTTT	TRBV19	once	TRBJ2-2	TRBD1
CASSKGQRQRQPQHF	TGTGCCAGTAGTAAGGGCCAAAGACAGCGGCAGCCCCAGCATTTT	TRBV19	once	TRBJ1-5	-
CASSMSPAETQYF	TGTGCCAGCAGCATGTCCCCTGCGGAGACCCAGTACTTC	TRBV9	-	TRBJ2-5	-
CASSDGRWGNGETQYF	TGTGCCAGCAGTGATGGGCGTTGGGGGAACGGCGAGACCCAGTACTTC	TRBV25-1	-	TRBJ2-5	-
CASSLHWTLAGAAYNEQFF	TGTGCCAGCAGTTTACACTGGACTCTAGCGGGAGCTGCATACAATGAGCAGTTCTTC	TRBV28	-	TRBJ2-1	TRBD2
CASSVRTGGDSPLHF	TGTGCCAGCAGCGTTAGGACAGGGGGTGATTCACCCCTCCACTTT	TRBV9	-	TRBJ1-6	TRBD1
CAGDTGNTEAFF	TGTGCCGGCGACACAGGGAACACTGAAGCTTTCTTT	TRBV30	-	TRBJ1-1	-
CASSVGRGNSPLHF	TGTGCCAGCAGTGTAGGCAGGGGGAATTCACCCCTCCACTTT	TRBV2	-	TRBJ1-6	TRBD1
CASSLWERLNQPQHF	TGTGCCAGCAGCTTGTGGGAAAGGCTTAATCAGCCCCAGCATTTT	TRBV5-6	-	TRBJ1-5	-
CSVELGTSTDTQYF	TGCAGCGTTGAACTAGGGACTAGCACAGATACGCAGTATTTT	TRBV29-1	-	TRBJ2-3	-
CASSPRTGKIGYTF	TGTGCCAGCAGCCCCCGGACAGGGAAGATTGGCTACACCTTC	TRBV21-1	-	TRBJ1-2	-
CATSDFRGMRDEQFF	TGTGCCACCAGTGATTTTAGGGGGATGAGGGATGAGCAGTTCTTC	TRBV24-1	-	TRBJ2-1	-
CASSQGLANEKLFF	TGCGCCAGCAGCCAGGGTTTGGCTAATGAAAAACTGTTTTTT	TRBV4-1	-	TRBJ1-4	-
CSGTVANEKLFF	TGCAGCGGCACGGTAGCTAATGAAAAACTGTTTTTT	TRBV29-1	-	TRBJ1-4	-